Each of the 20 T cell receptor beta chains below was sequenced from the same sample in a study of T cells after yellow fever vaccination. TCRdb ran MiXCR on the 5' RACE reads and lists one entry per CDR3 protein. Among about 350,000 distinct CDR3 sequences listed, about 4% were seen once. This sample comprised PBMCs, obtained 5 days after the yellow fever booster vaccination. The receptors shown here come from a man aged 18 to 29 who received the YFV17D yellow fever vaccine.

This sequence joins TRBV27 and TRBJ2-7; D might be TRBD2 (6 bases). CDR1 is MNHEY and CDR2 is SMNVEV in the germline V gene (reference sequence). Trimming removed 5 bases from V and 6 bases from J, with 23 bases in between. The CDR3 consists of 16 residues. The CDR3 sequence: CASSTSRDGSPGEQYV. The CDR3 DNA reads TGTGCCAGCAGTACTAGCCGGGACGGATCTCCGGGCGAGCAGTACGTC.

This clonotype turned up a few times. The chain has TRBV6-6 and TRBJ2-7, with 8 bases lining up with TRBD2. The CDR3 has 12 amino acids. Germline V gene data show CDR1 as MNHNY and CDR2 as SVGAGI (reference sequence). Trimming at V came to 5 bases and at J to 5 bases, leaving 2 bases not matched to a gene. The CDR3 protein is CASSRGGHEQYV. CDR3 DNA sequence: TGTGCCAGCAGTCGGGGGGGCCACGAGCAGTACGTC.

This clonotype occurred many times. The chain links TRBV5-5 to TRBJ2-7, with D possibly being TRBD2 (5 bases). The germline V gene has CDR1 SGHKS and CDR2 YYEKEE (reference sequence). This CDR3 contains 15 residues. V was shortened by 5 bases and J by 0 bases, with 15 bases between the two germline ends. In nucleotides, the CDR3 is TGTGCCAGCAGTCGGGGTGTCATAAGCTCCTACGAGCAGTACTTC. This translates into CASSRGVISSYEQYF.

This clonotype has a count of ten or more. The J gene is TRBJ2-5, the V gene TRBV10-2; 8 bases fit TRBD2. After removal of 8 bases from V and 4 bases from J, the junction contained 12 bases not matched to a gene. Germline values: CDR1 WSHSY, CDR2 SAAADI. This CDR3 comprises 15 residues. CDR3 in amino acids: CASESGGPIGETQYF. CDR3 coding DNA: TGCGCCAGCGAGAGCGGGGGACCGATCGGAGAGACCCAGTACTTC.

In this sample, this clonotype turned up a few times. The chain combines TRBV21-1 with TRBJ2-5; the D segment call TRBD1 is taken from the table without a DNA check. TRBV21-1 is marked as a pseudogene. The CDR3 length is 14 residues. The CDR3, as DNA: TGTGCCAGCAGCAATGACAGGGAGAAGGAGACCCAGTACTTC. It yields the protein CASSNDREKETQYF.

This clonotype came up many times. This chain joins TRBV5-1 and TRBJ1-6, with a possible D match to TRBD1 (6 bases). CDR1 SGHRS and CDR2 YFSETQ come from the germline V gene. Trimming removed 3 bases from V and 7 bases from J, with 11 bases in between. This CDR3 is built from 14 residues. CDR3 protein: CASSSGQTNSPLHF. The CDR3 DNA sequence: TGCGCCAGCAGCTCCGGACAGACAAATTCACCCCTCCACTTT.

The V call is TRBV7-2, the J call TRBJ1-5; unclear D gene. The germline V gene encodes CDR1 SGHTA and CDR2 FQGNSA. The CDR3 has 14 residues. V shed 3 bases and J shed 3 bases, with 9 bases lying between them. This chain's CDR3 is CASSLIGLNQPQHF. CDR3 sequence (DNA): TGTGCCAGCAGCTTGATAGGCCTCAATCAGCCCCAGCATTTT.

V gene TRBV12-3 or TRBV12-4 combines with J gene TRBJ2-5; 12 nucleotides match TRBD2. V dropped 4 bases and J dropped 5; count of bases not matched to a gene: 11. CDR3 length: 17 residues. The CDR3 sequence: CASSSRLAGERGETQYF. The CDR3 bases are TGTGCCAGCAGTTCCCGACTAGCGGGGGAGAGAGGGGAGACCCAGTACTTC.

This clonotype has a handful of counts. This sequence joins TRBV7-3 and TRBJ1-3; D gene ambiguous. CDR3 length: 16 residues. V lost 5 bases and J lost 0, with 14 bases in between. Germline values: CDR1 SGHTA, CDR2 FQGTGA. DNA of the CDR3: TGTGCCAGCAGCCGAACCCCGGGCCTCTCTGGAAACACCATATATTTT. It yields the protein CASSRTPGLSGNTIYF.

Points on this clonotype: A much larger clone sits a single nucleotide away, making a read error possible. The chain combines TRBV5-1 with TRBJ2-2; D might be TRBD2 (5 bases). Germline V gives CDR1 SGHRS, CDR2 YFSETQ. CDR3 size: 14 residues. CDR3 region: CASSSRPDTGEPFF. CDR3 coding DNA: TGCGCCAGCAGCTCCCGACCAGACACCGGGGAGCCGTTTTTT.

This clonotype was counted a few times. This chain joins TRBV10-3 and TRBJ2-1; 7 bases align to TRBD2. Germline values: CDR1 ENHRY, CDR2 SYGVKD. J gave up 5 bases and V 8 bases, and 9 bases lay outside the gene matches. The CDR3 is 14 amino acids. The CDR3 bases are TGTGCCATCCGGACCGGGACTACTAACAATGAGCAGTTCTTC. This translates into CAIRTGTTNNEQFF.

As concerns this clonotype: The germline gene is not matched at one end of the junction; a read error may be the cause. The V and J genes are TRBV7-7 and TRBJ2-5; D uncertain. This CDR3 region has 15 residues. From germline, CDR1 is SSHAT and CDR2 FNYEAQ (reference sequence). The CDR3 coding sequence is TGTGCTAGCAGCCCTCGGACGGTCTGGAGCGAGACCCAGTACTTC. The encoded protein is CASSPRTVWSETQYF.

This clonotype was found a few times. The genes are TRBV2 and TRBJ1-5; possible D gene TRBD1, 6 bases. The CDR3 runs to 15 residues. Between the trimmed V and J ends, which lost 6 bases and 1 base, there was a span of 13 bases. Germline assignment: CDR1 SNHLY and CDR2 FYNNEI. The CDR3 nucleotides are TGTGCCAGCAGGCCGGGGGACATGAGCAATCAGCCCCAGCATTTT. Residues: CASRPGDMSNQPQHF. The full variable domain, its missing parts supplied by reference TRBV2 and TRBJ1-5, is EPEVTQTPSHQVTQMGQEVILRCVPISNHLYFYWYRQILGQKVEFLVSFYNNEISEKSEIFDDQFSVERPDGSNFTLKIRSTKLEDSAMYFCASRPGDMSNQPQHFGDGTRLSIL.

This clonotype was observed many times. J is TRBJ1-4 and V is TRBV4-1; D remains ambiguous. Germline V CDR1 and CDR2: MGHRA, YSYEKL. The V end was cut by 0 bases, the J end by 1 base, with 9 bases between. This CDR3 spans 16 amino acids. CDR3 sequence reads: CASSQETHRTNEKLFF. The DNA for the CDR3 is TGCGCCAGCAGCCAAGAGACGCACAGAACTAATGAAAAACTGTTTTTT.

This clonotype was picked up many times. This chain uses TRBV19 with TRBJ2-7; no reliable D call. Germline V gives CDR1 LNHDA, CDR2 SQIVND (reference sequence). The CDR3 spans 12 residues. The V gene lost 6 bases and the J gene lost 3 bases, with 9 bases spanning the gap. Here the CDR3 DNA reads TGTGCCAGTAGAACGGGCAGCTACGAGCAGTACTTC. It codes for CASRTGSYEQYF.

The chain joins TRBV7-2 to TRBJ2-1; 12 bases are a match to TRBD2. Germline V CDR1 and CDR2: SGHTA, FQGNSA. The V segment lost 6 bases and the J segment 7 bases; nucleotides outside the gene matches: 16. The CDR3 spans 18 residues. CDR3 region: CASRPVLAGGLRRNEQFF. The CDR3 DNA follows: TGTGCCAGCAGACCCGTCCTAGCGGGGGGGCTGAGAAGGAATGAGCAGTTCTTC.

The chain recombines TRBV27 with TRBJ2-3; D is possibly TRBD2 (6 bases). This CDR3 spans 18 amino acids. The germline V gene has CDR1 MNHEY and CDR2 SMNVEV (reference sequence). V shed 2 bases and J shed 2 bases, with 20 bases lying between them. This CDR3 is CASSLGAGRRGYTDTQYF. CDR3 DNA: TGTGCCAGCAGTTTAGGGGCAGGCCGGAGGGGTTACACAGATACGCAGTATTTT.

This clonotype has a handful of counts. This chain links TRBV21-1 with TRBJ2-3; TRBD1, the table's D call, was not compared with the DNA. TRBV21-1 is flagged as a pseudogene. There are 18 residues in the CDR3. CDR3 residues: CASSKGLWSVQERDTQYF. DNA for the CDR3: TGTGCCAGCAGCAAAGGGCTTTGGTCGGTACAGGAGAGGGATACGCAGTATTTT.

DNA for the CDR3: TGCGCCAGCAGCCAAGACCCAGGGGACGGTGGAAACACCATATATTTT. This sequence encodes CASSQDPGDGGNTIYF. The chain joins TRBV4-3 to TRBJ1-3, with a weak D call TRBD1 (6 bases). Deletions cut 0 bases from V and 3 bases from J, with 12 bases between. From germline, CDR1 is LGHNA and CDR2 YSLEER. This CDR3 has 16 residues.

This chain links TRBV6-1 with TRBJ1-1; D remains ambiguous. Per the germline V gene, CDR1 is MNHNS and CDR2 is SASEGT. V was shortened by 0 bases and J by 1 base, with 9 bases between the two germline ends. The length of the CDR3 is 15 residues. The CDR3 is CASSEARQRNTEAFF. As DNA, the CDR3 is TGTGCCAGCAGTGAAGCTCGGCAGAGGAACACTGAAGCTTTCTTT.